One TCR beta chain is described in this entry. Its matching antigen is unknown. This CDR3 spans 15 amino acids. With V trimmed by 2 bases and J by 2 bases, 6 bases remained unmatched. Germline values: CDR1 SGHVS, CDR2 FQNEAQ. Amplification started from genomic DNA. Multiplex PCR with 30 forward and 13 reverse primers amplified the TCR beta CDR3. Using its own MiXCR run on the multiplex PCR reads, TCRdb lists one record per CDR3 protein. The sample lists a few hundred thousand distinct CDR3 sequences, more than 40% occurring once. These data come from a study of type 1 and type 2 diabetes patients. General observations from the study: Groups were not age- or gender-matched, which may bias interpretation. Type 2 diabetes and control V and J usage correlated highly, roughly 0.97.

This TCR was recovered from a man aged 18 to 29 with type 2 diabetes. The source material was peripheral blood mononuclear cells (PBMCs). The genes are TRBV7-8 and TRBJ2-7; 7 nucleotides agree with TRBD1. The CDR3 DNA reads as TGTGCCAGCAGCTTACAAGGGGGCCCCGCCTACGAGCAGTACTTC. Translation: CASSLQGGPAYEQYF.